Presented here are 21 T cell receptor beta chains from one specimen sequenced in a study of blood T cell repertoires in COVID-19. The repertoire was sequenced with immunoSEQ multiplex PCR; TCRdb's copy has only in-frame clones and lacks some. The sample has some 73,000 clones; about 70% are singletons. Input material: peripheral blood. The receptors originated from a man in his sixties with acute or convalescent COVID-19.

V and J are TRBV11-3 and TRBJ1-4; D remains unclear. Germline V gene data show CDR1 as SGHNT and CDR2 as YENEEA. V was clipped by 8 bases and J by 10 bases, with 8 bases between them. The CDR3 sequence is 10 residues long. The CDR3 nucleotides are TGTGCCAGCGAGCCCGGAAAACTGTTTTTT. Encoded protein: CASEPGKLFF.

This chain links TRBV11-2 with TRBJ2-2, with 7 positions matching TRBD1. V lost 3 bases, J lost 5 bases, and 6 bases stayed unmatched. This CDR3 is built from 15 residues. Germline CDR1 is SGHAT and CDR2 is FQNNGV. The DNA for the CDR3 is TGTGCCAGCAGCTTGATAGGGGGCAGGACCGGGGAGCTGTTTTTT. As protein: CASSLIGGRTGELFF.

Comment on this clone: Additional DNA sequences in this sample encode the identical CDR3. The DNA of the CDR3 is TGCGCCAGCAGCAGGGGACAGGGGGCCTCCTACGAGCAGTACTTC. This codes for CASSRGQGASYEQYF. The chain joins TRBV5-1 to TRBJ2-7, with TRBD1 identical over 12 bases. Germline CDR1 is SGHRS and CDR2 is YFSETQ. Trimming removed 4 bases from V and 0 bases from J; junction bases left unmatched: 2. This CDR3 is 15 amino acids long.

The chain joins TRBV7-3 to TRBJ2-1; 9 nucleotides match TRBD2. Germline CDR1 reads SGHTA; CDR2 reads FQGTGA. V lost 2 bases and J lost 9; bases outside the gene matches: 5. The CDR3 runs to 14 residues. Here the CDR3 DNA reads TGTGCCAGCAGCTTAGCTAGCGGGACTGCTGAGCAGTTCTTC. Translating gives CASSLASGTAEQFF.

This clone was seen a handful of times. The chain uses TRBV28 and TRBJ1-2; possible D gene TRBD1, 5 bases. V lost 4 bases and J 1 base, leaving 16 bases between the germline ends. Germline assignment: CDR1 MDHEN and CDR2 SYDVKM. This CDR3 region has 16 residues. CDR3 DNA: TGTGCCAGCAGTTCCCGCGGGGGGGATTTTAACTATGGCTACACCTTC. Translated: CASSSRGGDFNYGYTF.

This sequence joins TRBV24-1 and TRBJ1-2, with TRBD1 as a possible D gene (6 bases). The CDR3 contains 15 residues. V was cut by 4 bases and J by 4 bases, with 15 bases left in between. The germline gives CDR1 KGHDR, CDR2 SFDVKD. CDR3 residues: CATSEGGRSSYGYTF. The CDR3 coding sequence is TGTGCCACCAGTGAGGGGGGGCGTTCCTCCTATGGCTACACCTTC.

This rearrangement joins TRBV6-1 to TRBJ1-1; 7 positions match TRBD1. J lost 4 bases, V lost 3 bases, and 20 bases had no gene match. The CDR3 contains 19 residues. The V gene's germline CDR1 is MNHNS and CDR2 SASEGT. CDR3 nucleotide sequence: TGTGCCAGCAGTGACCGCTTTTCCGGAGAACAGGGGAGCGGCACTGAAGCTTTCTTT. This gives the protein CASSDRFSGEQGSGTEAFF.

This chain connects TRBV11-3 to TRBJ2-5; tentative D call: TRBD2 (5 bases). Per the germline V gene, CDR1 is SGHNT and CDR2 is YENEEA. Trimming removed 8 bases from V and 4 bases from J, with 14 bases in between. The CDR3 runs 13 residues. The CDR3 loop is CASSSGLRETQYF. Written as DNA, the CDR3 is TGTGCCAGCTCGTCGGGGTTAAGAGAGACCCAGTACTTC.

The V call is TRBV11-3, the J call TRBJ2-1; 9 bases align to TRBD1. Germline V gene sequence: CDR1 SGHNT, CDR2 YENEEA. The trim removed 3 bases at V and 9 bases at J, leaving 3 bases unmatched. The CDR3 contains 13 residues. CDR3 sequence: CASSLGTGTEQFF. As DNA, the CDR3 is TGTGCCAGCAGCTTGGGGACAGGGACTGAGCAGTTCTTC.

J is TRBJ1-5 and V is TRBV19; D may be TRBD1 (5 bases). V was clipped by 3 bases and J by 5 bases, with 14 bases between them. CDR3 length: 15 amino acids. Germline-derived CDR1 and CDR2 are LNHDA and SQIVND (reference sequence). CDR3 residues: CASSIDGGFHQPQHF. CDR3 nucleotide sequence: TGTGCCAGTAGTATTGATGGGGGGTTTCATCAGCCCCAGCATTTT.

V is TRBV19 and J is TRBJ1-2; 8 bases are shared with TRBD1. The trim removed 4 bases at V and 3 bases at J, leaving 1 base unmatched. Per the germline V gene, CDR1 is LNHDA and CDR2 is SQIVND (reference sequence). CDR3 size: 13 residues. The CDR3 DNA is TGTGCCAGTAGTACACAGGGGGACTATGGCTACACCTTC. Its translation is CASSTQGDYGYTF. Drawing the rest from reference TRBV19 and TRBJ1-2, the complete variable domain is DGGITQSPKYLFRKEGQNVTLSCEQNLNHDAMYWYRQDPGQGLRLIYYSQIVNDFQKGDIAEGYSVSREKKESFPLTVTSAQKNPTAFYLCASSTQGDYGYTFGSGTRLTVV.

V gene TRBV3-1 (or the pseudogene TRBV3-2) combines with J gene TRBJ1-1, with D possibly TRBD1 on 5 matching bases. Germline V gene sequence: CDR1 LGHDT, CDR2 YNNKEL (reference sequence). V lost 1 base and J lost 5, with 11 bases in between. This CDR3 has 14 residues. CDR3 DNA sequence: TGTGCCAGCAGCCAAGGGGGCAGTAAAACTGAAGCTTTCTTT. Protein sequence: CASSQGGSKTEAFF.

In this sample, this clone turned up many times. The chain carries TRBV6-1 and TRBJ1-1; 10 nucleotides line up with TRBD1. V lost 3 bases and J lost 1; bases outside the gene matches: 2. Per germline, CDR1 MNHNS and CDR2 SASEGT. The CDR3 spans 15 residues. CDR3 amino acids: CASSDWTGGNTEAFF. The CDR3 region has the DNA TGTGCCAGCAGTGATTGGACAGGGGGGAACACTGAAGCTTTCTTT.

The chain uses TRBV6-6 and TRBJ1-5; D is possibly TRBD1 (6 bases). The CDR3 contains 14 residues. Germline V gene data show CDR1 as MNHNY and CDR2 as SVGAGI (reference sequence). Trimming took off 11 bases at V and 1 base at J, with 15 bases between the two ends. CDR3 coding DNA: TGTGCCTCGAGGACAGTTCAGAGCAATCAGCCCCAGCATTTT. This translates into CASRTVQSNQPQHF.

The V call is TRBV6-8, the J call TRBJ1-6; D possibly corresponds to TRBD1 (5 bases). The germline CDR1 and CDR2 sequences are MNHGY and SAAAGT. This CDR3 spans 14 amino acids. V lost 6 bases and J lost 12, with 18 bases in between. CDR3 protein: CASSPGGLILPLHF. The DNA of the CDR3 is TGTGCCAGCAGCCCCGGGGGACTCATTTTACCCCTCCACTTT.

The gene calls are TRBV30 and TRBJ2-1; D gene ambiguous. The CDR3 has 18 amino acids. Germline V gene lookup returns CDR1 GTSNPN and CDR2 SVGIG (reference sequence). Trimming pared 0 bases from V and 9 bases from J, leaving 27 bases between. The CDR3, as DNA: TGTGCCTGGAGTGTATTCTCCGGGTCCGTCACCCAGCGTAGTGAGCAGTTCTTC. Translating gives CAWSVFSGSVTQRSEQFF.

CDR3 region: CASSWQLAGGTGELFF. CDR3 bases: TGTGCCAGCAGCTGGCAACTAGCGGGGGGTACCGGGGAGCTGTTTTTT. The chain links TRBV9 to TRBJ2-2, with 12 positions matching TRBD2. This CDR3 comprises 16 residues. Looked up from germline, CDR1 is SGDLS and CDR2 is YYNGEE. The V and J ends lost 4 bases and 5 bases, in that order; junction bases with no gene match: 6.

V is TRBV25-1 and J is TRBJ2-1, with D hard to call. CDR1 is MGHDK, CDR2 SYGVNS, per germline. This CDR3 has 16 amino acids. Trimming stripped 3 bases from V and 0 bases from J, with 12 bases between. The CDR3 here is CASSDAQPSSYNEQFF. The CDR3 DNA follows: TGTGCCAGCAGTGACGCGCAACCGAGCTCCTACAATGAGCAGTTCTTC.

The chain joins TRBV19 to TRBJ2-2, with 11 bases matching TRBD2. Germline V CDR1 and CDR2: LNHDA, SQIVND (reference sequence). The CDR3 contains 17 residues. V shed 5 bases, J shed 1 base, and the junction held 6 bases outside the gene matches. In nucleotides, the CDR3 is TGTGCCAGTAGTCCGTCTGGGACTAGCGGGAACACCGGGGAGCTGTTTTTT. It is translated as CASSPSGTSGNTGELFF.

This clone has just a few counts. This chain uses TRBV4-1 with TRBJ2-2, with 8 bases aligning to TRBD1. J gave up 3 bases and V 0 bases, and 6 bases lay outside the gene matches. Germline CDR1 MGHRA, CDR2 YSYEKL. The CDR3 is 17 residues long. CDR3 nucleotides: TGCGCCAGCAGCCAAGAGGCGGACAGGGAGTACACCGGGGAGCTGTTTTTT. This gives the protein CASSQEADREYTGELFF.

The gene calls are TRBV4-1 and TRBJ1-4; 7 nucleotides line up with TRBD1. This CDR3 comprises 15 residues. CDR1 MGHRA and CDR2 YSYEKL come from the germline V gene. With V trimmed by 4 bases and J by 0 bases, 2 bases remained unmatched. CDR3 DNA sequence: TGCGCCAGCAGCCGAACAGGGGCAACTAATGAAAAACTGTTTTTT. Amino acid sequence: CASSRTGATNEKLFF.